These T cell receptor beta chains were read from a single sample in a study of CD8 T cells in Susac syndrome. TCRdb fed the immunoSEQ multiplex PCR reads into MiXCR, producing one record per CDR3 protein. The sample lists over 350,000 distinct CDR3 sequences, 75% to 90% occurring once. Sequencing was done on a sample of CD8+ T cells from PBMCs. The receptor set was obtained from a human donor with multiple sclerosis. Both conserved end residues are part of each CDR3. A D gene is named only where the DNA matches it firmly. The listing skips clone size in some rows; elsewhere it reads once, few, many or a size class.

size	V	J	D	CDR3	DNA
few	TRBV12-3/TRBV12-4	TRBJ2-5	TRBD1	CASSSRTGETQYF	TGTGCCAGCAGTTCACGGACAGGGGAGACCCAGTACTTC
-	TRBV15	TRBJ2-7	TRBD1	CATSDTPGDRNLF	TGTGCCACCAGCGACACCCCCGGGGACAGGAACCTCTTC
-	TRBV4-1	TRBJ2-3	TRBD1	CASSQVTGAFIDTQYF	TGCGCCAGCAGCCAAGTTACAGGGGCGTTTATAGATACGCAGTATTTT
few	TRBV5-4	TRBJ2-7	TRBD1	CASRVTPGQGPGEQYF	TGTGCCAGCAGGGTGACCCCCGGACAGGGACCGGGAGAGCAGTACTTC
few	TRBV12-3/TRBV12-4	TRBJ2-3	-	CASIADTQYF	TGTGCCAGCATTGCAGATACGCAGTATTTT
-	TRBV6-5	TRBJ1-2	-	CASSYSISEKRGYGYTF	TGTGCCAGCAGTTACTCGATTAGCGAAAAAAGGGGATATGGCTACACCTTC
-	TRBV5-6	TRBJ2-2	-	CASSLARELFF	TGTGCCAGCAGCTTGGCTCGGGAGCTGTTTTTT
-	TRBV27	TRBJ2-7	TRBD2	CASSSVGGPSEQYF	TGTGCCAGCAGTTCGGTGGGAGGGCCGAGCGAGCAGTACTTC
-	TRBV5-1	TRBJ2-7	-	CASSLDQGAYEQYF	TGCGCCAGCAGCTTGGATCAGGGCGCCTACGAGCAGTACTTC
-	TRBV3-1	TRBJ2-2	-	CASSHRTGELFF	TGTGCCAGCAGCCACCGGACCGGGGAGCTGTTTTTT
-	TRBV30	TRBJ1-2	-	CAWSATAHDGYTF	TGTGCCTGGAGCGCGACAGCCCACGATGGCTACACCTTC
-	TRBV6-2/TRBV6-3	TRBJ1-5	-	CASSWEVQGSNQPQHF	TGTGCCAGCAGTTGGGAGGTACAGGGTAGCAATCAGCCCCAGCATTTT
-	TRBV6-4	TRBJ2-7	-	CASSDSAGYEQYF	TGTGCCAGCAGTGACTCAGCCGGCTACGAGCAGTACTTC
once	TRBV10-3	TRBJ1-1	TRBD1	CAISDYDRGRVKNTEAFF	TGTGCCATCAGTGACTACGACAGGGGGAGAGTTAAGAACACTGAAGCTTTCTTT
-	TRBV11-2	TRBJ2-2	-	CASSPSGVSGELFF	TGTGCCAGCAGCCCCTCCGGGGTTTCCGGGGAGCTGTTTTTT
-	TRBV3-1	TRBJ1-5	-	CASSQEGVANQPQHF	TGTGCCAGCAGCCAAGAGGGCGTTGCAAATCAGCCCCAGCATTTT
once	TRBV5-6	TRBJ1-5	-	CASSFSPASNQPQHF	TGTGCCAGCAGCTTTTCCCCGGCGAGCAATCAGCCCCAGCATTTT
-	TRBV11-2	TRBJ2-2	-	CASSLVVGGELFF	TGTGCCAGCAGCTTAGTGGTTGGCGGGGAGCTGTTTTTT
-	TRBV20-1	TRBJ2-1	TRBD2	CSARPLGGRTYNEQFF	TGCAGTGCTAGACCTCTTGGCGGGAGGACCTACAATGAGCAGTTCTTC
-	TRBV25-1	TRBJ1-1	-	CASSESQLRTEAFF	TGTGCCAGCAGTGAATCCCAGCTGCGCACTGAAGCTTTCTTT
-	TRBV3-1	TRBJ2-7	-	CASSQDTAALSYEQYF	TGTGCCAGCAGCCAAGATACAGCGGCTCTTTCCTACGAGCAGTACTTC
-	TRBV7-9	TRBJ2-1	TRBD1	CAGGDPGQGRNEQFF	TGTGCCGGAGGAGACCCGGGACAGGGAAGGAATGAGCAGTTCTTC
once	TRBV11-2	TRBJ2-1	-	CASSFKSEEQFF	TGTGCCAGCAGCTTTAAGTCGGAAGAGCAGTTCTTC
few	TRBV11-2	TRBJ2-5	TRBD1	CASSLGTGAGETQYF	TGTGCCAGCAGCTTAGGGACAGGGGCGGGAGAGACCCAGTACTTC
once	TRBV15	TRBJ1-2	TRBD1	CATSRTGSTVVNYGYTF	TGTGCCACCAGCAGGACAGGGTCAACCGTGGTTAACTATGGCTACACCTTC
-	TRBV27	TRBJ2-1	-	CASSFFGGASSYNEQFF	TGTGCCAGCAGTTTTTTTGGGGGGGCGTCCTCCTACAATGAGCAGTTCTTC
-	TRBV7-4	TRBJ2-5	TRBD1	CASRQGAEETQYF	TGTGCCAGCAGGCAGGGGGCGGAGGAGACCCAGTACTTC
-	TRBV7-9	TRBJ1-2	-	CASSSLLDGSNYGYTF	TGTGCCAGCAGTTCACTCCTGGACGGCTCTAACTATGGCTACACCTTC
-	TRBV20-1	TRBJ2-1	TRBD2	CSAPLRETYNEQFF	TGCAGTGCTCCCCTGCGGGAGACCTACAATGAGCAGTTCTTC
-	TRBV7-2	TRBJ1-4	TRBD1	CASSLVFPSPGTADEKLFF	TGTGCCAGCAGCTTAGTTTTTCCGTCCCCCGGGACAGCAGATGAAAAACTGTTTTTT
-	TRBV3-1	TRBJ2-3	-	CASSPRDDTQYF	TGTGCCAGCAGCCCCCGAGATGATACGCAGTATTTT
-	TRBV27	TRBJ1-6	-	CASSLEGNYNSPLHF	TGTGCCAGCAGTTTAGAGGGGAATTATAATTCACCCCTCCACTTT
-	TRBV15	TRBJ2-5	-	CATSRVGGRGGTQETQYF	TGTGCCACCAGCAGAGTCGGCGGGAGAGGGGGGACCCAAGAGACCCAGTACTTC
-	TRBV5-4	TRBJ1-1	TRBD1	CASSRRDRDAEAFF	TGTGCCAGCAGCCGCCGGGACAGGGACGCTGAAGCTTTCTTT
once	TRBV5-5	TRBJ2-1	-	CASTMPYYNEQFF	TGTGCCAGCACGATGCCTTACTACAATGAGCAGTTCTTC
-	TRBV19	TRBJ2-1	TRBD2	CASLAGTNEQFF	TGTGCCAGTTTAGCGGGCACGAATGAGCAGTTCTTC
-	TRBV4-1	TRBJ2-6	-	CASSQVGVSGANVLTF	TGCGCCAGCAGCCAAGTAGGGGTCTCAGGGGCCAACGTCCTGACTTTC
-	TRBV19	TRBJ1-1	-	CASSLPGEAFF	TGTGCCAGTAGTCTGCCGGGTGAAGCTTTCTTT
-	TRBV7-9	TRBJ2-3	-	CASSPKRRSYTQYF	TGTGCCAGCAGCCCCAAACGCCGATCCTATACGCAGTATTTT
-	TRBV20-1	TRBJ1-3	TRBD1	CSASGQGGSGNTIYF	TGCAGTGCTAGTGGACAGGGTGGCTCTGGAAACACCATATATTTT
-	TRBV30	TRBJ2-7	TRBD1	CASQGVGYEQYF	TGTGCCTCTCAGGGGGTGGGTTACGAGCAGTACTTC
once	TRBV20-1	TRBJ2-1	-	CSARDRTGSLYNEQFF	TGCAGTGCTAGAGATCGTACAGGGAGTCTCTACAATGAGCAGTTCTTC